A selection of T cell receptor beta chains follows, all from one sample in a study of beta chain features in type 1 diabetes. TCRdb's copy holds only in-frame clones and misses some; the assay was immunoSEQ multiplex PCR. The table records 680,000 or so clones, roughly a sixth of them present only once. Sequencing was done on a sample of naive CD4+ T cells from blood. The receptor source for this set is a man aged 18-30 years in good health. Both conserved end residues are part of each CDR3. The order of the fields is clone size, D gene, J gene, V gene, CDR3 protein, CDR3 DNA. The D gene is left open where the match is weak. Size values are once, few and many counts, or a class for expanded clones, and some rows have none.

clone size: few; D gene: .; J gene: TRBJ2-1; V gene: TRBV11-2; CDR3 protein: CASSLITRGIRNEQFF; CDR3 DNA: TGTGCCAGCAGCTTAATAACCCGCGGGATTCGCAATGAGCAGTTCTTC
clone size: few; D gene: .; J gene: TRBJ1-2; V gene: TRBV6-1; CDR3 protein: CASSPLGGDYGYTF; CDR3 DNA: TGTGCCAGCAGCCCTCTGGGAGGGGACTATGGCTACACCTTC
clone size: few; D gene: .; J gene: TRBJ1-1; V gene: TRBV10-3; CDR3 protein: CATGGPSGTEAFF; CDR3 DNA: TGTGCCACCGGCGGGCCTAGCGGAACTGAAGCTTTCTTT
clone size: .; D gene: TRBD1; J gene: TRBJ2-7; V gene: TRBV7-6; CDR3 protein: CASSMGTVYEQYF; CDR3 DNA: TGTGCCAGCAGCATGGGGACAGTCTACGAGCAGTACTTC
clone size: .; D gene: .; J gene: TRBJ1-2; V gene: TRBV7-9; CDR3 protein: CASSVNRAGYTF; CDR3 DNA: TGTGCCAGCAGCGTCAACAGGGCTGGCTACACCTTC
clone size: .; D gene: .; J gene: TRBJ2-3; V gene: TRBV10-3; CDR3 protein: CAIRPHHVDTQYF; CDR3 DNA: TGTGCCATCAGACCCCACCACGTAGATACGCAGTATTTT
clone size: .; D gene: .; J gene: TRBJ1-1; V gene: TRBV28; CDR3 protein: CASSLAGGETEAFF; CDR3 DNA: TGTGCCAGCAGCCTTGCCGGGGGAGAGACTGAAGCTTTCTTT
clone size: .; D gene: TRBD1; J gene: TRBJ2-5; V gene: TRBV7-6; CDR3 protein: CASSSRDRVVGNQETQYF; CDR3 DNA: TGTGCCAGCAGCTCCCGGGACAGGGTTGTGGGGAACCAAGAGACCCAGTACTTC
clone size: .; D gene: .; J gene: TRBJ2-5; V gene: TRBV10-3; CDR3 protein: CAISLQETQYF; CDR3 DNA: TGTGCCATCAGTCTCCAAGAGACCCAGTACTTC
clone size: .; D gene: .; J gene: TRBJ1-2; V gene: TRBV7-3; CDR3 protein: CASSLGGGYGYTF; CDR3 DNA: TGTGCCAGCAGCTTAGGGGGTGGCTATGGCTACACCTTC
clone size: few; D gene: .; J gene: TRBJ1-4; V gene: TRBV28; CDR3 protein: CASSGADRSTNEKLFF; CDR3 DNA: TGTGCCAGCAGTGGCGCCGACAGATCAACTAATGAAAAACTGTTTTTT
clone size: .; D gene: .; J gene: TRBJ2-7; V gene: TRBV15; CDR3 protein: CATSRELVYEQYF; CDR3 DNA: TGTGCCACCAGCAGAGAACTAGTATACGAGCAGTACTTC
clone size: few; D gene: TRBD1; J gene: TRBJ2-3; V gene: TRBV29-1; CDR3 protein: CSVVRTGGSDTQYF; CDR3 DNA: TGCAGCGTTGTTCGGACAGGGGGGTCAGATACGCAGTATTTT
clone size: .; D gene: .; J gene: TRBJ2-7; V gene: TRBV28; CDR3 protein: CASSPFLREQYF; CDR3 DNA: TGTGCCAGCAGCCCGTTTCTCCGCGAGCAGTACTTC
clone size: .; D gene: .; J gene: TRBJ2-6; V gene: TRBV5-1; CDR3 protein: CASTPLPRWANVLTF; CDR3 DNA: TGCGCCAGCACCCCCCTCCCCCGGTGGGCCAACGTCCTGACTTTC
clone size: few; D gene: TRBD2; J gene: TRBJ2-4; V gene: TRBV2; CDR3 protein: CASYLGTSGRSGNIQYF; CDR3 DNA: TGTGCCAGCTACCTCGGGACTAGCGGGAGGTCCGGAAACATTCAGTACTTC
clone size: many; D gene: .; J gene: TRBJ2-3; V gene: TRBV10-3; CDR3 protein: CAISAGTDTQYF; CDR3 DNA: TGTGCCATCAGTGCGGGGACAGATACGCAGTATTTT
clone size: few; D gene: .; J gene: TRBJ1-3; V gene: TRBV7-2; CDR3 protein: CASSLDPGTGNTIYF; CDR3 DNA: TGTGCCAGCAGCTTAGATCCGGGTACTGGAAACACCATATATTTT
clone size: .; D gene: TRBD1; J gene: TRBJ1-3; V gene: TRBV6-5; CDR3 protein: CASSPGTGRNTIYF; CDR3 DNA: TGTGCCAGCAGTCCAGGGACAGGGAGAAACACCATATATTTT
clone size: few; D gene: .; J gene: TRBJ2-7; V gene: TRBV18; CDR3 protein: CASSPTVLRSTHEQYF; CDR3 DNA: TGTGCCAGCTCACCCACGGTACTACGTTCTACCCACGAGCAGTACTTC
clone size: .; D gene: .; J gene: TRBJ1-5; V gene: TRBV18; CDR3 protein: CASSPRAGSRLDQPQHF; CDR3 DNA: TGTGCCAGCTCACCACGGGCAGGGTCAAGGTTGGATCAGCCCCAGCATTTT
clone size: .; D gene: .; J gene: TRBJ2-5; V gene: TRBV7-2; CDR3 protein: CASSLGFSVGDISQETQYF; CDR3 DNA: TGTGCCAGCAGCTTAGGGTTTTCGGTTGGGGACATTTCTCAAGAGACCCAGTACTTC
clone size: .; D gene: TRBD2; J gene: TRBJ2-7; V gene: TRBV6-1; CDR3 protein: CASSLSGRYEQYF; CDR3 DNA: TGTGCCAGCAGTCTTAGCGGGCGTTACGAGCAGTACTTC
clone size: few; D gene: .; J gene: TRBJ2-1; V gene: TRBV5-1; CDR3 protein: CASSLGIQNEQFF; CDR3 DNA: TGCGCCAGCAGCTTGGGTATCCAGAATGAGCAGTTCTTC
clone size: .; D gene: .; J gene: TRBJ1-6; V gene: TRBV30; CDR3 protein: CAWKGGAWAPLHF; CDR3 DNA: TGTGCCTGGAAAGGAGGGGCCTGGGCACCCCTCCACTTT
clone size: .; D gene: .; J gene: TRBJ1-4; V gene: TRBV23-1; CDR3 protein: CASTRKEGNEKLFF; CDR3 DNA: TGCGCCAGCACCCGGAAGGAGGGGAATGAAAAACTGTTTTTT
clone size: few; D gene: TRBD2; J gene: TRBJ2-1; V gene: TRBV7-8; CDR3 protein: CASSRILAGGSSYNEQFF; CDR3 DNA: TGTGCCAGCAGCCGCATTCTAGCGGGAGGGAGCTCCTACAATGAGCAGTTCTTC
clone size: few; D gene: TRBD1; J gene: TRBJ2-5; V gene: TRBV18; CDR3 protein: CASSPLRDRGVAQYF; CDR3 DNA: TGTGCCAGCTCACCACTCCGGGACAGGGGAGTAGCCCAGTACTTC
clone size: few; D gene: .; J gene: TRBJ2-7; V gene: TRBV19; CDR3 protein: CASSTLTGSSYF; CDR3 DNA: TGTGCCAGTAGTACGCTAACCGGGTCTTCGTACTTC
clone size: .; D gene: .; J gene: TRBJ2-5; V gene: TRBV5-1; CDR3 protein: CASSLHGQQETQYF; CDR3 DNA: TGCGCCAGCAGCTTGCACGGCCAGCAAGAGACCCAGTACTTC
clone size: .; D gene: .; J gene: TRBJ1-1; V gene: TRBV5-1; CDR3 protein: CASSLTGYTTPEAFF; CDR3 DNA: TGCGCCAGCAGCTTAACAGGGTATACGACCCCTGAAGCTTTCTTT
clone size: few; D gene: .; J gene: TRBJ1-2; V gene: TRBV4-3; CDR3 protein: CASSQDHGDYGYTF; CDR3 DNA: TGCGCCAGCAGCCAAGATCACGGGGACTATGGCTACACCTTC
clone size: .; D gene: TRBD1; J gene: TRBJ2-6; V gene: TRBV5-4; CDR3 protein: CASSSDRGTGANVLTF; CDR3 DNA: TGTGCCAGCAGTTCCGACAGGGGAACTGGGGCCAACGTCCTGACTTTC
clone size: few; D gene: .; J gene: TRBJ2-4; V gene: TRBV5-6; CDR3 protein: CASSFDVGSPKNIQYF; CDR3 DNA: TGTGCCAGCAGCTTCGACGTAGGGTCCCCCAAAAACATTCAGTACTTC
clone size: few; D gene: .; J gene: TRBJ2-3; V gene: TRBV5-1; CDR3 protein: CASSLAGTKSTDTQYF; CDR3 DNA: TGCGCCAGCAGCTTGGCCGGGACCAAGAGCACAGATACGCAGTATTTT
clone size: few; D gene: .; J gene: TRBJ2-1; V gene: TRBV2; CDR3 protein: CASRVDIYNEQFF; CDR3 DNA: TGTGCCAGCAGAGTGGACATTTACAATGAGCAGTTCTTC
clone size: .; D gene: TRBD1; J gene: TRBJ1-2; V gene: TRBV4-3; CDR3 protein: CASSQAPRQGTRKGYGYTF; CDR3 DNA: TGCGCCAGCAGCCAAGCCCCCCGACAGGGGACGCGCAAGGGCTATGGCTACACCTTC
clone size: few; D gene: TRBD2; J gene: TRBJ2-1; V gene: TRBV7-7; CDR3 protein: CASSLAGANEQFF; CDR3 DNA: TGTGCTAGCAGCTTAGCGGGGGCGAATGAGCAGTTCTTC
clone size: .; D gene: .; J gene: TRBJ2-7; V gene: TRBV7-2; CDR3 protein: CASSLVWWDSSEQYF; CDR3 DNA: TGTGCCAGCAGCTTAGTATGGTGGGATTCGAGCGAGCAGTACTTC